This TCR beta chain was sequenced during a study of T cells after yellow fever vaccination. A single record per CDR3 protein comes from TCRdb applying MiXCR to the 5' RACE reads. This table has some 250,000 distinct CDR3 sequences, more than 3.5% appearing once. The V end was cut by 1 base, the J end by 4 bases, with 16 bases between. Germline CDR1 reads LNHDA; CDR2 reads SQIVND (reference sequence). The CDR3 totals 17 residues. This TCR was sampled from a young man who received the YFV17D yellow fever vaccine. V gene TRBV19 combines with J gene TRBJ2-2; D perhaps matches TRBD1 (6 bases). Specimen: PBMCs, collected 15 days after the yellow fever booster vaccination. Here the CDR3 reads CASSIAPGEWGTGELFF. The CDR3 DNA is TGTGCCAGTAGTATAGCCCCAGGGGAGTGGGGCACCGGGGAGCTGTTTTTT.